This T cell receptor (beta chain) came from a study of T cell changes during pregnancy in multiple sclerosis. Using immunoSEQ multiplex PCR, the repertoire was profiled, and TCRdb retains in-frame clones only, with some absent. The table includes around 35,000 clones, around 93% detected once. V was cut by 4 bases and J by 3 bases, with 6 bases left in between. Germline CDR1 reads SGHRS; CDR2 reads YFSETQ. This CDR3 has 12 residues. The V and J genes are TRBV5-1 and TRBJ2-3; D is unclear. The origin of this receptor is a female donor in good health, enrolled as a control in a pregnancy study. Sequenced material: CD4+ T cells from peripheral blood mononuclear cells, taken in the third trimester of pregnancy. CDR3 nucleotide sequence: TGCGCCAGCAGCCCAAATACAGATACGCAGTATTTT. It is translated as CASSPNTDTQYF. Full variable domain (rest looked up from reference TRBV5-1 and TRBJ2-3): KAGVTQTPRYLIKTRGQQVTLSCSPISGHRSVSWYQQTPGQGLQFLFEYFSETQRNKGNFPGRFSGRQFSNSRSEMNVSTLELGDSALYLCASSPNTDTQYFGPGTRLTVL.